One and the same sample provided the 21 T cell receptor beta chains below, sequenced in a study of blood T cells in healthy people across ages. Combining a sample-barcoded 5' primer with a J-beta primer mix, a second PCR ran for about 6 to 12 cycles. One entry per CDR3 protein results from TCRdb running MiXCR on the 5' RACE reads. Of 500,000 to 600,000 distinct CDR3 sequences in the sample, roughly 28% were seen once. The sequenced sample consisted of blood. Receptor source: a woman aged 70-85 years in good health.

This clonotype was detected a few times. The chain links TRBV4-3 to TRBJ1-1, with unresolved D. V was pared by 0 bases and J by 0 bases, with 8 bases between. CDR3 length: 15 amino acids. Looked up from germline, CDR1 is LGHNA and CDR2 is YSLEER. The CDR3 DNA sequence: TGCGCCAGCAGCCAAGATTACAGAGTGAACACTGAAGCTTTCTTT. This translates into CASSQDYRVNTEAFF.

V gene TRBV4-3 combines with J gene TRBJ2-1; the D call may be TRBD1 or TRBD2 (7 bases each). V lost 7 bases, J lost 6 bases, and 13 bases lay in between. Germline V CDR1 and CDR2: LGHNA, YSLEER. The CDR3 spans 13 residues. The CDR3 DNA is TGCGCCAGCACCCCAGGGGGGGTCAATGAGCAGTTCTTC. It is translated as CASTPGGVNEQFF.

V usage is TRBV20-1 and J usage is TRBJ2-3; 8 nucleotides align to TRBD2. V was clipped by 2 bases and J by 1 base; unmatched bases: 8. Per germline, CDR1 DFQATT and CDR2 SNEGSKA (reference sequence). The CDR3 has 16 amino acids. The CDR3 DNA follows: TGCAGTGCTAGACCCCGGGGCGGGGGGCGCACAGATACGCAGTATTTT. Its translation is CSARPRGGGRTDTQYF.

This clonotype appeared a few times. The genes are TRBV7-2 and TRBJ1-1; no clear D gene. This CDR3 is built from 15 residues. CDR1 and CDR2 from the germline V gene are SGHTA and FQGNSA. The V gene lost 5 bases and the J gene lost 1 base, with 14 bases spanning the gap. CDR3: CASSRLIEGNTEAFF. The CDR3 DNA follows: TGTGCCAGCAGCCGTTTGATAGAGGGGAACACTGAAGCTTTCTTT.

CDR3 amino acids: CASSLPGHSSGANVLTF. The DNA for the CDR3 is TGTGCCAGCAGCCTGCCGGGACACTCCTCTGGGGCCAACGTCCTGACTTTC. The chain has TRBV3-1 and TRBJ2-6; tentative D call: TRBD1 (6 bases). Germline values: CDR1 LGHDT, CDR2 YNNKEL (reference sequence). The length of the CDR3 is 17 residues. V lost 4 bases and J lost 0, with 13 bases in between. Combining the CDR3 with reference TRBV3-1 and TRBJ2-6 gives the whole variable domain DTAVSQTPKYLVTQMGNDKSIKCEQNLGHDTMYWYKQDSKKFLKIMFSYNNKELIINETVPNRFSPKSPDKAHLNLHINSLELGDSAVYFCASSLPGHSSGANVLTFGAGSRLTVL.

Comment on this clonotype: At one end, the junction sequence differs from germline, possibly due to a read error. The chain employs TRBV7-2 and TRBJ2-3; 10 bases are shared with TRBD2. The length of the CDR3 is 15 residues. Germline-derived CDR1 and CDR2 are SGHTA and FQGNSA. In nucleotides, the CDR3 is TGTGCCAGCGGCTTTGGACTAGCGGCCACAGATACGCAGTATTTT. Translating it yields CASGFGLAATDTQYF.

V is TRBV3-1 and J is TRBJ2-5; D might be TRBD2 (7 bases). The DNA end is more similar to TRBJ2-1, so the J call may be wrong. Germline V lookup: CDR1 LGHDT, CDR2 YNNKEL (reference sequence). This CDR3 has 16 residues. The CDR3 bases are TGTGCCAGCAGCCAAGATAAAGGGGGGGCCAGGAATGAGCAGTTCTTC. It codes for CASSQDKGGARNEQFF.

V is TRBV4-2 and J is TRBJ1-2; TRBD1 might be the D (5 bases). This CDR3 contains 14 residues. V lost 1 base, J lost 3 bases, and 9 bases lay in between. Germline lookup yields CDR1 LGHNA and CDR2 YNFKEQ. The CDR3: CASSQAARDYGYTF. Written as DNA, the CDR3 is TGTGCCAGCAGCCAAGCAGCCAGGGACTATGGCTACACCTTC.

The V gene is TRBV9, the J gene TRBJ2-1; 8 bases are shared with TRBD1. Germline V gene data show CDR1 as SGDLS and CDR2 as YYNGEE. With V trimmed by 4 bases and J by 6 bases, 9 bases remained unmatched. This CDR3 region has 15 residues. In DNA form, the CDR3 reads TGTGCCAGCAGCATCTCCGGGACAGGTTTCAATGAGCAGTTCTTC. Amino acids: CASSISGTGFNEQFF.

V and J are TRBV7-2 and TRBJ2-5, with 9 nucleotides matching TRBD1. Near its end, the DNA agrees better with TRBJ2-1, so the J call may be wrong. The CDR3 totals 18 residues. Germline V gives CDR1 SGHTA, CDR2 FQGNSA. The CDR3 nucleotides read TGTGCCAGCAGCTTCGGGACCCGTGGGACAGGGTCCTTAGGAGAGCAGTTCTTC. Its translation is CASSFGTRGTGSLGEQFF.

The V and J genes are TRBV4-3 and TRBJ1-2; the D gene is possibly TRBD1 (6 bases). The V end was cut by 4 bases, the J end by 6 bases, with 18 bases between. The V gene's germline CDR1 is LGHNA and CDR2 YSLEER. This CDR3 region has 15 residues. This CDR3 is CASSPHAQGKDGYTF. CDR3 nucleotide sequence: TGCGCCAGCAGCCCACACGCACAGGGCAAGGATGGCTACACCTTC.

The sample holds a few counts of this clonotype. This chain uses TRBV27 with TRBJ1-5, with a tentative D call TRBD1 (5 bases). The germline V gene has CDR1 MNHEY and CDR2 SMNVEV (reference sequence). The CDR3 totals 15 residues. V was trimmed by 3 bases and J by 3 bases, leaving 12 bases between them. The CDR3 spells CASSLAGDPNQPQHF. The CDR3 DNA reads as TGTGCCAGCAGTTTGGCGGGGGACCCCAATCAGCCCCAGCATTTT.

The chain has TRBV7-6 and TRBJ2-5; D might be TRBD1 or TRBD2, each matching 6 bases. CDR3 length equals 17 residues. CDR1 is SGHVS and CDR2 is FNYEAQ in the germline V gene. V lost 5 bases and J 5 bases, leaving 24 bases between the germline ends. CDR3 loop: CASSIVRSGGLGETQYF. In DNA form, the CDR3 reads TGTGCCAGCAGCATAGTCAGGTCCGGGGGCCTAGGGGAGACCCAGTACTTC.

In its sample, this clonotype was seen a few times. CDR3 DNA sequence: TGTGCCAGCAGTTTAGGGGTAGCCACAGATACGCAGTATTTT. This gives the protein CASSLGVATDTQYF. V usage is TRBV12-3 or TRBV12-4 and J usage is TRBJ2-3; D not certain. CDR3 length: 14 amino acids. Trimming stripped 1 base from V and 2 bases from J, with 7 bases between.

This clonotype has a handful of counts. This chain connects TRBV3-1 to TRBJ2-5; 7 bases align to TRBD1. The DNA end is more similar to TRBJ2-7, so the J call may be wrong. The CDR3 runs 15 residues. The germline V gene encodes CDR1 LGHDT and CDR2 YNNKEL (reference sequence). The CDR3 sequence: CASSQGDRVIHEQYF. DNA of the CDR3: TGTGCCAGCAGCCAAGGCGACAGGGTCATCCACGAGCAGTACTTC.

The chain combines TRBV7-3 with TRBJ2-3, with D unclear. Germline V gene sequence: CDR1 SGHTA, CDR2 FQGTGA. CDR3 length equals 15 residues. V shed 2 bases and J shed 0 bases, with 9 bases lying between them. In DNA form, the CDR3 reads TGTGCCAGCAGCTTAGGGTCCTGGAGCACAGATACGCAGTATTTT. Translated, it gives CASSLGSWSTDTQYF.

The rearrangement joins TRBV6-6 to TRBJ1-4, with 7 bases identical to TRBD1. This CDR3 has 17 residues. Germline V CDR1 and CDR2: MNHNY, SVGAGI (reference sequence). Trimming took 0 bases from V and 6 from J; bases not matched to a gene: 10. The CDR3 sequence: CASSYSHLGTADEKLFF. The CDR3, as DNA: TGTGCCAGCAGTTACTCGCACTTGGGGACAGCGGATGAAAAACTGTTTTTT.

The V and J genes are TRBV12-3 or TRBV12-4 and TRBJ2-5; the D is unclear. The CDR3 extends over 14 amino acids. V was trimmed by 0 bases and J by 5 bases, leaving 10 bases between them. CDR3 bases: TGTGCCAGCAGTTTAGCTAGGTATAGGGAGACCCAGTACTTC. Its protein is CASSLARYRETQYF.

CDR3 residues: CSALRRETPYEQYF. The CDR3 region has the DNA TGCAGTGCTCTGAGACGGGAGACCCCCTACGAGCAGTACTTC. The V call is TRBV20-1, the J call TRBJ2-7; D is possibly TRBD2 (6 bases). From germline, CDR1 is DFQATT and CDR2 SNEGSKA (reference sequence). The CDR3 is made up of 14 amino acids. V shed 5 bases and J shed 2 bases, with 16 bases lying between them.

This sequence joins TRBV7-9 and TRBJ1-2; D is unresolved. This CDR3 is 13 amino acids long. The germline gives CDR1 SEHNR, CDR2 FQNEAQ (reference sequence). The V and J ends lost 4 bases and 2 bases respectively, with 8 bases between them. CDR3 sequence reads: CASSSMENYGYTF. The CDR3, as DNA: TGTGCCAGCAGCTCGATGGAGAACTATGGCTACACCTTC.

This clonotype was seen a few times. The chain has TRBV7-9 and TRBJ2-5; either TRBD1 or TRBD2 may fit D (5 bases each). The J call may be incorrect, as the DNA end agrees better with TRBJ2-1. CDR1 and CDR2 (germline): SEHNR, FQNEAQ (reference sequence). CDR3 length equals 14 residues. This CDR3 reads CASSSQGRYNEQFF. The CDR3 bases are TGTGCCAGCAGCTCGCAGGGACGGTACAATGAGCAGTTCTTC.